The subject of this entry is one T cell receptor beta chain. Its antigen remains unknown. The read gets to within 3 residues of the CDR3 end, and the germline J gene fills in the rest. The record originates from a study of T cells in women clearing cervical HPV infection. Study observations and caveats: CIN3+ cases had significantly higher TCR richness than controls; evenness did not differ.

Sequencing used immunoSEQ multiplex PCR; TCRdb keeps in-frame clones, though not all of them. The sample table includes around 39,000 clones. The CDR3 runs 16 residues. Germline CDR1 reads LGHNA; CDR2 reads YNFKEQ. This sequence joins TRBV4-2 and TRBJ1-4; TRBD1 agrees at 9 bases. Sequencing used blood buffy coat. This receptor was obtained from a woman between 18 and 70 years old with a cervical HPV16 infection that either progressed to CIN3+ or cleared (not recorded which). The CDR3 here is CASITGFETGGSPLFF. The sequenced part of the CDR3 DNA is TGTGCCAGCATCACAGGGTTCGAGACAGGGGGTTCACCA.